These T cell receptor beta chains were read from a single sample in a study of identifying expanded T cells in peripheral blood. TCRdb keeps only in-frame clones here, not all; method: immunoSEQ multiplex PCR. Here the sample spans approximately 50,000 clones, approximately 80% being singletons. Sequencing was carried out using blood. The receptors derive from a person aged 18 to 70 in good health. The CDR3 runs from the conserved cysteine through the conserved F or W. The D gene is left open where the match is weak. Clone size is not always given. Where it is, it says once, few, many or a class for expanded clones.

v_call	j_call	d_call	clone_size	cdr3_nt	cdr3_aa
TRBV10-3	TRBJ2-2	NA	once	TGTGCCGCAAAGGCGGGGACAGCGAACACCGGGGAGCTGTTTTTT	CAAKAGTANTGELFF
TRBV7-6	TRBJ1-1	NA	once	TGTGCCAGCAGGTACGGGCCAGGCATGGGGGACACTGAAGCTTTCTTT	CASRYGPGMGDTEAFF
TRBV9	TRBJ1-6	NA	NA	TGTGCCAGATTGAGTTCACCCCTCCACTTT	CARLSSPLHF
TRBV5-5	TRBJ2-3	NA	few	TGTGCCAGCAGCCAGGGGAGCACAGATACGCAGTATTTT	CASSQGSTDTQYF
TRBV6-5	TRBJ1-6	NA	NA	TGTGCCAGCAGTTACAACCCCGGTGGCTCACCCCTCCACTTT	CASSYNPGGSPLHF
TRBV11-1	TRBJ2-3	TRBD2	NA	TGTGCCAGCAGCTCGAAAGCGGGGGAGATACGAGATACGCAGTATTTT	CASSSKAGEIRDTQYF
TRBV6-4	TRBJ2-1	TRBD2	NA	TGTGCCAGCAGTCCCCAAGGGGAGCGGGAGTATGGTGAGCAGTTCTTC	CASSPQGEREYGEQFF
TRBV5-4	TRBJ2-5	NA	NA	TGTGCCAGCAGCGACCGGGACAAGAAAGAGACCCAGTACTTC	CASSDRDKKETQYF
TRBV4-1	TRBJ1-1	NA	few	TGCGCCAGCAGCCAAGGGGGACGGGGGAGACGCACTGAAGCTTTCTTT	CASSQGGRGRRTEAFF
TRBV7-8	TRBJ2-2	TRBD1	NA	TGTGCCAGCAGCTCCCGACAGGGGAACACCGGGGAGCTGTTTTTT	CASSSRQGNTGELFF
TRBV9	TRBJ1-1	NA	few	TGTGCCAGCAGCGTAGATGTTTCCACGGGCACTGAAGCTTTCTTT	CASSVDVSTGTEAFF
TRBV2	TRBJ1-5	NA	NA	TGTGCCAGCCGGGGACTTCTAGATCAGCCCCAGCATTTT	CASRGLLDQPQHF
TRBV27	TRBJ2-7	TRBD1	NA	TGTGCCAGCAGGCGGACCGGGACAGGTCAAACCTACGAGCAGTACTTC	CASRRTGTGQTYEQYF
TRBV11-2	TRBJ1-4	TRBD1	NA	TGTGCCAGCACCCCGGGACAGGGAGTAACTAATGAAAAACTGTTTTTT	CASTPGQGVTNEKLFF
TRBV7-9	TRBJ1-6	NA	NA	TGTGCCAGCAGCCACACCGCAGGATTAGGGGCAGGCAGTTCACCCCTCCACTTT	CASSHTAGLGAGSSPLHF
TRBV13	TRBJ2-3	TRBD2	NA	TGTGCCAGCAGCCCGACTAGCGGCAGCACAGATACGCAGTATTTT	CASSPTSGSTDTQYF
TRBV9	TRBJ2-7	NA	few	TGTGCCAGCAGCTCAAGCACCCGGTCCGAGCAGTACTTC	CASSSSTRSEQYF
TRBV2	TRBJ1-5	NA	few	TGTGCCAGCAGTGAAGCCGCAGGGTACCAGCCCCAGCATTTT	CASSEAAGYQPQHF
TRBV6-1	TRBJ2-4	NA	NA	TGTGCCAGCAGCGATGGACAGTTGGGCATTCAGTACTTC	CASSDGQLGIQYF
TRBV6-6	TRBJ1-1	NA	NA	TGTGCCAGCATCCCCCTTGGCGTCACTGAAGCTTTCTTT	CASIPLGVTEAFF
TRBV10-2	TRBJ1-2	NA	NA	TGCGCCAGCAGAGGAACCGGGGACTATGGCTACACCTTC	CASRGTGDYGYTF
TRBV6-1	TRBJ2-6	NA	once	TGTGCCAGCTCAGGAAAAAGCTCTGGGGCCAACGTCCTGACTTTC	CASSGKSSGANVLTF
TRBV11-3	TRBJ2-1	NA	NA	TGTGCCAGCAGCTTAGATCTTAGGACAAGCAACCATGAGCAGTTCTTC	CASSLDLRTSNHEQFF
TRBV19	TRBJ1-1	NA	once	TGTGCCAGTAGAATGGGACGGCTGAACACTGAAGCTTTCTTT	CASRMGRLNTEAFF
TRBV20-1	TRBJ2-1	NA	NA	TGCAGTGGGGTTGACGGGAGTAAACAGTTCTTC	CSGVDGSKQFF
TRBV20-1	TRBJ1-2	NA	NA	TGCAGTGCTCCCGGGGACTATGGCTACACCTTC	CSAPGDYGYTF
TRBV7-9	TRBJ2-7	NA	NA	TGTGCCAGCAGCGCTTCCGTTGCCTACGAGCAGTACTTC	CASSASVAYEQYF
TRBV5-1	TRBJ2-5	NA	NA	TGCGCCAGCAGCTTGGGGGACGGCCAAGAGACCCAGTACTTC	CASSLGDGQETQYF
TRBV6-6	TRBJ1-3	NA	many	TGTGCCAGCAGTTACGGGCCCTCTGGAAACACCATATATTTT	CASSYGPSGNTIYF
TRBV7-2	TRBJ2-5	NA	NA	TGTGCCAGCAGCGCGAGCAGAGCTACCCAAGAGACCCAGTACTTC	CASSASRATQETQYF
TRBV19	TRBJ2-2	NA	once	TGTGCCAGTAGTCCCTCCGGGGAGCTGTTTTTT	CASSPSGELFF
TRBV6-4	TRBJ2-3	TRBD2	NA	TGTGCCAGCAGTGACGGGACTAGCGCAGATACGCAGTATTTT	CASSDGTSADTQYF
TRBV7-8	TRBJ2-2	TRBD2	NA	TGTGCCAGCAGCTCTCGGACTAGCGGGGGCGGGGAGCTGTTTTTT	CASSSRTSGGGELFF
TRBV28	TRBJ2-5	TRBD1	NA	TGTGCCAGCAGTTGGGCGAGACAGGGGGGAGAGACCCAGTACTTC	CASSWARQGGETQYF
TRBV7-3	TRBJ2-3	TRBD2	NA	TGTGCCAGCAGCTTAAACGGAGCGGGAGGTCGGTCAGATACGCAGTATTTT	CASSLNGAGGRSDTQYF
TRBV30	TRBJ2-1	TRBD2	NA	TGTGCCTGCGTCGCGGGAGCGGTTGAGCAGTTCTTC	CACVAGAVEQFF
TRBV2	TRBJ2-1	NA	NA	TGTGCCAGCAGTGAATGGAGGGGAAATGAGCAGTTCTTC	CASSEWRGNEQFF
TRBV7-3	TRBJ2-1	NA	NA	TGTGCCAGCAGCTTAAGGGGGGTTACAAATGAGCAGTTCTTC	CASSLRGVTNEQFF
TRBV9	TRBJ2-4	NA	few	TGTGCCAGCAGCCCGAGTCGAGGGGACATTCAGTACTTC	CASSPSRGDIQYF
TRBV9	TRBJ2-2	NA	once	TGTGCCAGCAGCGTAAAGTTGAACACCGGGGAGCTGTTTTTT	CASSVKLNTGELFF
TRBV19	TRBJ1-5	NA	NA	TGTGCCAGTCAACGTCGAGGGACCAGGCAGCCCCAGCATTTT	CASQRRGTRQPQHF
TRBV4-3	TRBJ1-2	TRBD1	few	TGCGCCAGCAGCCAAGATTATTCCGGGACAGGGTGGGGCTACACCTTC	CASSQDYSGTGWGYTF
TRBV27	TRBJ1-1	NA	NA	TGTGCCACCCGAACGCAGGGTGGGAACACTGAAGCTTTCTTT	CATRTQGGNTEAFF